The 30 T cell receptor beta chains in this list originate from one sample, sequenced in a study of radiotherapy plus CTLA-4 blockade in lung cancer. Generated by immunoSEQ multiplex PCR, the TCRdb table keeps only in-frame clones and is missing some. The profile shows fewer than 150,000 clones, just under 80% of them singletons. Here the sequenced sample was peripheral blood, taken from a patient treated with radiotherapy plus ipilimumab. These receptors came from a human donor with non-small cell lung cancer who had a partial response to radiotherapy plus ipilimumab.

The J gene is TRBJ1-5, the V gene TRBV19, with 7 positions matching TRBD1. CDR1 and CDR2 (germline): LNHDA, SQIVND (reference sequence). Trimming at V came to 5 bases and at J to 0 bases, leaving 4 bases not matched to a gene. This CDR3 comprises 15 residues. CDR3 sequence reads: CASSRDRSSNQPQHF. CDR3 coding DNA: TGTGCCAGTAGTCGGGACAGAAGTAGCAATCAGCCCCAGCATTTT.

The chain combines TRBV6-6 with TRBJ1-1; 9 bases are a match to TRBD1. Germline CDR1 is MNHNY and CDR2 is SVGAGI (reference sequence). Trimming cost V 6 bases and J 6 bases; bases outside gene matches: 8. The CDR3 covers 14 residues. DNA of the CDR3: TGTGCCAGCAGCCCTACAGGGGGCAGCGCTGAAGCTTTCTTT. Encoded protein: CASSPTGGSAEAFF.

On this clone: Other DNA variants within this sample encode the same CDR3. This chain links TRBV5-1 with TRBJ2-1; TRBD2 aligns across 9 bases. The germline CDR1 and CDR2 sequences are SGHRS and YFSETQ. The CDR3 is 13 amino acids. The V and J ends lost 7 bases and 4 bases, in that order; junction bases with no gene match: 3. The chain's CDR3 is CASRTSEYNEQFF. The DNA of the CDR3 is TGCGCCAGCCGGACTAGCGAGTACAATGAGCAGTTCTTC.

This chain uses TRBV9 with TRBJ2-3; D is perhaps TRBD1 (5 bases). CDR1 and CDR2 (germline): SGDLS, YYNGEE. CDR3 length equals 14 residues. V gave up 3 bases and J gave up 1 base, with 9 bases separating them. CDR3 coding DNA: TGTGCCAGCAGCGGTCAGACAGGCACAGATACGCAGTATTTT. Translated, it gives CASSGQTGTDTQYF. The variable domain in full, with the rest retrieved from reference TRBV9 and TRBJ2-3, is DSGVTQTPKHLITATGQRVTLRCSPRSGDLSVYWYQQSLDQGLQFLIQYYNGEERAKGNILERFSAQQFPDLHSELNLSSLELGDSALYFCASSGQTGTDTQYFGPGTRLTVL.

The chain links TRBV19 to TRBJ2-7, with TRBD1 matching 7 bases. CDR3 size: 15 residues. Germline V gives CDR1 LNHDA, CDR2 SQIVND (reference sequence). Trimming cost V 6 bases and J 3 bases; bases outside gene matches: 11. The DNA of the CDR3 is TGTGCCAGTAGCATCCGGGCGGACAGGTTCTACGAGCAGTACTTC. Amino acids: CASSIRADRFYEQYF.

The chain joins TRBV5-1 to TRBJ1-4, with D perhaps TRBD1 (6 bases). This CDR3 spans 15 amino acids. Germline loops: CDR1 SGHRS, CDR2 YFSETQ. Trimming stripped 0 bases from V and 8 bases from J, with 14 bases between. The CDR3 bases are TGCGCCAGCAGCTTGGACAGGGCGCCTTGGGAAAAACTGTTTTTT. This sequence encodes CASSLDRAPWEKLFF.

The chain joins TRBV9 to TRBJ1-1; weak D call: TRBD1 (5 bases). This CDR3 has 15 residues. Trimming shortened V by 0 bases and J by 0 bases, and 9 bases separated the two germline ends. Germline V lookup: CDR1 SGDLS, CDR2 YYNGEE. The CDR3 region is CASSVDQGLNTEAFF. The CDR3 DNA reads as TGTGCCAGCAGCGTAGATCAGGGATTGAACACTGAAGCTTTCTTT.

The rearrangement links TRBV7-9 to TRBJ1-2, with D maybe TRBD1 (5 bases). The V gene lost 6 bases and the J gene lost 2 bases, with 16 bases spanning the gap. The CDR3 is 15 residues long. Germline V gene lookup returns CDR1 SEHNR and CDR2 FQNEAQ (reference sequence). This chain's CDR3 is CASSPPGLRNYGYTF. The CDR3 DNA is TGTGCCAGCAGTCCTCCGGGACTCAGAAACTATGGCTACACCTTC.

This sequence joins TRBV6-6 and TRBJ1-5; D is unclear. V was clipped by 7 bases and J by 7 bases, with 11 bases between them. This CDR3 region has 12 residues. Germline CDR1 reads MNHNY; CDR2 reads SVGAGI (reference sequence). The CDR3 DNA sequence: TGTGCCAGCACCGGGCGGGAACAGCCCCAGCATTTT. It yields the protein CASTGREQPQHF.

V is TRBV28 and J is TRBJ2-3; 7 bases line up with TRBD1. Germline lookup yields CDR1 MDHEN and CDR2 SYDVKM. V lost 5 bases, J lost 4 bases, and 9 bases stayed unmatched. CDR3 size: 15 residues. The CDR3 region has the DNA TGTGCCAGCAGTATTCGACAGGGTCCATCAGATACGCAGTATTTT. Amino acid sequence: CASSIRQGPSDTQYF.

This chain joins TRBV28 and TRBJ2-7; TRBD1 matches 7 bases. The germline V gene has CDR1 MDHEN and CDR2 SYDVKM. The CDR3 contains 17 residues. Losses at the gene ends were 3 bases for V and 0 bases for J; bases not matched to a gene: 11. For the CDR3, the DNA is TGTGCCAGCAGTTTTAGGGGCCCAGGGGGAAGCTCCTACGAGCAGTACTTC. Translating gives CASSFRGPGGSSYEQYF.

The rearrangement joins TRBV5-1 to TRBJ1-2; no clear D. This CDR3 has 14 residues. Per the germline V gene, CDR1 is SGHRS and CDR2 is YFSETQ. V was trimmed by 2 bases and J by 5 bases, leaving 13 bases between them. CDR3 protein: CASSLTQVEYGYTF. CDR3 nucleotide sequence: TGCGCCAGCAGCTTAACCCAGGTCGAGTATGGCTACACCTTC.

The chain joins TRBV4-2 to TRBJ2-1, with TRBD2 matching over 9 bases. The ends lost 4 bases at V and 4 bases at J; junction bases unmatched: 8. CDR1 and CDR2 from the germline V gene are LGHNA and YNFKEQ. This CDR3 is built from 16 residues. Written as DNA, the CDR3 is TGTGCCAGCAGCCGGTGGACTAGCGCCGAATACAATGAGCAGTTCTTC. This gives the protein CASSRWTSAEYNEQFF.

The table lists this clone with a few counts. The genes are TRBV7-9 and TRBJ2-1; 8 bases align to TRBD2. Germline V gene sequence: CDR1 SEHNR, CDR2 FQNEAQ (reference sequence). The junction had 14 bases not matched to a gene; V was cut back by 4 bases and J by 9 bases. CDR3 size: 16 residues. DNA of the CDR3: TGTGCCAGCAGCTCTCCACTAGCGGCCCTAAGGGGTGAGCAGTTCTTC. Translating gives CASSSPLAALRGEQFF. The full variable domain, completed using reference TRBV7-9 and TRBJ2-1, is DTGVSQNPRHKITKRGQNVTFRCDPISEHNRLYWYRQTLGQGPEFLTYFQNEAQLEKSRLLSDRFSAERPKGSFSTLEIQRTEQGDSAMYLCASSSPLAALRGEQFFGPGTRLTVL.

The V gene is TRBV6-5, the J gene TRBJ2-2; possible D gene TRBD2, 5 bases. V gave up 8 bases and J gave up 2 bases, with 12 bases separating them. Germline CDR1 MNHEY, CDR2 SVGAGI. The CDR3 has 14 residues. In DNA form, the CDR3 reads TGTGCCAGCCAACGAGGGTTTAACACCGGGGAGCTGTTTTTT. Residues: CASQRGFNTGELFF.

The rearrangement uses TRBV5-1 and TRBJ2-7, with D possibly TRBD1 on 6 matching bases. CDR1 is SGHRS and CDR2 is YFSETQ in the germline V gene. V was trimmed by 5 bases and J by 1 base, leaving 13 bases between them. The CDR3 runs to 14 residues. CDR3 residues: CASRARTVSYEQYF. The CDR3, as DNA: TGCGCCAGCAGGGCTAGGACAGTTTCCTACGAGCAGTACTTC.

This rearrangement joins TRBV27 to TRBJ2-7; 8 nucleotides match TRBD2. The CDR3 covers 15 residues. J was trimmed by 7 bases and V by 4 bases; bases with no gene match: 12. The germline V gene has CDR1 MNHEY and CDR2 SMNVEV (reference sequence). This chain's CDR3 is CASSYSPGLDIEQYV. The CDR3 nucleotides read TGTGCCAGCAGTTACTCTCCGGGACTAGATATAGAGCAGTACGTC.

The CDR3 coding sequence is TGTGCCAGCAGCTTGTCAGGGTCGGAGACCCAGTACTTC. Protein sequence: CASSLSGSETQYF. The V call is TRBV5-8, the J call TRBJ2-5; maybe TRBD1 (5 bases). V was pared by 1 base and J by 5 bases, with 9 bases between. The germline CDR1 and CDR2 sequences are SGHTS and YDEGEE. This CDR3 has 13 amino acids.

In the case of this clone: The junction does not match germline at one end; this may be a read error. The V call is TRBV28, the J call TRBJ2-7; 9 bases fit TRBD1. The CDR3 contains 14 residues. The germline V gene has CDR1 MDHEN and CDR2 SYDVKM. CDR3 nucleotides: TGTGCCGGCAGTACGCGGGACAGGGAATACGAGCAGTACTTC. Amino acid sequence: CAGSTRDREYEQYF.

The chain couples TRBV28 to TRBJ1-4; TRBD1 matches at 8 bases. Germline-derived CDR1 and CDR2 are MDHEN and SYDVKM. The V and J ends lost 9 bases and 8 bases, in that order; junction bases with no gene match: 8. CDR3 size: 13 residues. CDR3 sequence: CASVGQGREKLFF. CDR3 DNA: TGTGCCAGTGTTGGACAGGGAAGGGAAAAACTGTTTTTT.

The V call is TRBV5-1, the J call TRBJ2-5; 11 positions match TRBD2. CDR3 length: 15 amino acids. Germline CDR1 reads SGHRS; CDR2 reads YFSETQ. Losses at the gene ends were 0 bases for V and 2 bases for J; bases not matched to a gene: 0. As DNA, the CDR3 is TGCGCCAGCAGCTTGGCTAGCGGGAGGCAAGAGACCCAGTACTTC. Protein: CASSLASGRQETQYF.

The chain employs TRBV21-1 and TRBJ2-5; whether TRBD2, the table's D call, matches the DNA was not checked. TRBV21-1 is a recognized pseudogene. This CDR3 has 14 amino acids. The CDR3 DNA sequence: TGTGCCGTCTTCCGACCAGAGCGCCAAGAGACCCAGTACTTC. It specifies CAVFRPERQETQYF.

Note on this clone: The junction departs from germline at one end; a sequencing error may be responsible. The chain employs TRBV5-1 and TRBJ2-2; 9 positions agree with TRBD1. CDR1 SGHRS and CDR2 YFSETQ come from the germline V gene. The length of the CDR3 is 15 residues. CDR3 DNA: TGCGCCAGCAGCCGAGGGACAGGGAACACTGGGGAGCTGTTTTTT. Its translation is CASSRGTGNTGELFF.

This sequence joins TRBV19 and TRBJ2-7; D gene uncertain. V was shortened by 9 bases and J by 2 bases, with 11 bases between the two germline ends. The CDR3 runs to 12 residues. The germline V gene encodes CDR1 LNHDA and CDR2 SQIVND (reference sequence). The CDR3 sequence: CASSDKPYEQYF. CDR3 bases: TGTGCCAGCTCAGACAAGCCCTACGAGCAGTACTTC.

The chain joins TRBV6-6 to TRBJ2-7; no clear D gene. Trimming left V 0 bases short and J 9 bases short, with 18 bases between. The CDR3 is 15 residues long. CDR1 is MNHNY, CDR2 SVGAGI, per germline (reference sequence). The CDR3 sequence is CASSYSAAALAPQYV. The CDR3 nucleotides read TGTGCCAGCAGTTACTCCGCCGCGGCCTTGGCCCCGCAGTACGTC.

This clone is a singleton in its sample. The V gene is TRBV13, the J gene TRBJ2-4; tentatively, D is TRBD1 (5 bases). CDR3 size: 14 residues. Trimming left V 3 bases short and J 0 bases short, with 6 bases between. Germline CDR1 and CDR2: PRHDT and FYEKMQ (reference sequence). The CDR3 DNA follows: TGTGCCAGCAGCTTGCAGGGAGCCAAAAACATTCAGTACTTC. Encoded protein: CASSLQGAKNIQYF. Filled out from reference TRBV13 and TRBJ2-4, the complete variable domain reads AAGVIQSPRHLIKEKRETATLKCYPIPRHDTVYWYQQGPGQDPQFLISFYEKMQSDKGSIPDRFSAQQFSDYHSELNMSSLELGDSALYFCASSLQGAKNIQYFGAGTRLSVL.

A note on this clone: Other nucleotide sequences from this sample produce the same CDR3. The gene calls are TRBV27 and TRBJ1-1; a possible D gene is TRBD1 (6 bases). V was clipped by 4 bases and J by 1 base, with 10 bases between them. This CDR3 spans 14 amino acids. Per germline, CDR1 MNHEY and CDR2 SMNVEV (reference sequence). The chain's CDR3 is CASSSRTANTEAFF. The CDR3 DNA follows: TGTGCCAGCAGTTCCCGGACAGCGAACACTGAAGCTTTCTTT.

The chain combines TRBV27 with TRBJ1-2; no firm D call. The CDR3 contains 14 residues. Germline V gene sequence: CDR1 MNHEY, CDR2 SMNVEV (reference sequence). The germline V and J ends were trimmed by 3 bases and 6 bases, with 14 bases remaining between them. CDR3 residues: CASSFGRVGNGYTF. The CDR3, as DNA: TGTGCCAGCAGTTTCGGGAGGGTCGGAAATGGCTACACCTTC.

Only a few counts were recorded for this clone. The chain employs TRBV7-9 and TRBJ1-3; 7 bases align to TRBD1. The V and J ends lost 7 bases and 4 bases, in that order; junction bases with no gene match: 4. The V gene's germline CDR1 is SEHNR and CDR2 FQNEAQ (reference sequence). The CDR3 covers 13 residues. This CDR3 reads CASTQGQGNTIYF. CDR3 in DNA: TGTGCCAGCACCCAGGGACAGGGAAACACCATATATTTT.

The rearrangement links TRBV19 to TRBJ1-5; 8 positions agree with TRBD1. J gave up 6 bases and V 4 bases, and 5 bases lay outside the gene matches. Germline CDR1 is LNHDA and CDR2 is SQIVND (reference sequence). The CDR3 consists of 14 residues. CDR3 bases: TGTGCCAGTAGTACCGGACAGGGTAGTCAGCCCCAGCATTTT. This codes for CASSTGQGSQPQHF. The full variable domain, its missing parts supplied by reference TRBV19 and TRBJ1-5, is DGGITQSPKYLFRKEGQNVTLSCEQNLNHDAMYWYRQDPGQGLRLIYYSQIVNDFQKGDIAEGYSVSREKKESFPLTVTSAQKNPTAFYLCASSTGQGSQPQHFGDGTRLSIL.